This TCR beta chain was sequenced in a study of CD8+CD57+ T cells in acquired aplastic anemia. Whole-study context: When averaged, DNA from sorted CD4+ and CD8+ cells came to around 3.1 ug. Regarding the study as a whole: The number of CD8+ CDR3 sequences shared by patients and controls was roughly 31.

CDR3 length equals 18 residues. With 5 bases clipped from V and 0 bases from J, the junction kept 7 bases outside the gene matches. The germline CDR1 and CDR2 sequences are SEHNR and FQNEAQ (reference sequence). This clonotype has at least ten counts. Its target is not known. The patients chosen for sequencing had shown expansion of CD8+CD57+ cells (detected by flow cytometry). CDR3 and TCR beta VDJ profiling relied on a genomic DNA template. In TCRdb, the reads were re-called with MiXCR into one record per CDR3 protein. This sample has under 350,000 distinct CDR3 sequences; 45% to 65% occur once, and the top ten carry 1.3%.

This receptor was identified in a human donor with aplastic anemia. The V call is TRBV7-9, the J call TRBJ2-3; 14 bases line up with TRBD2. Source material: sorted CD4+, CD8+, or CD8+CD57+ T cells (not recorded which) from PBMCs. The CDR3 bases are TGTGCCAGCAGCCGGGGACTAGCGGGAGAATGGAGCACAGATACGCAGTATTTT. It specifies CASSRGLAGEWSTDTQYF.